The rows below give T cell receptor beta chains drawn from one sample of a study of human T cells and chemical hapten exposure. Each CDR3 protein gets one entry after TCRdb re-called the RACE reads with MiXCR. The table has roughly 130,000 distinct CDR3 sequences, around 8.2% seen once. Sequenced material: whole blood. The receptors here all came from a male donor in good health. Some clones in this sample may be carry-over from other donors' samples. CDR3s leave out the opening cysteine and the closing phenylalanine or tryptophan.

CDR3 protein,J gene,V gene
ASSRLAVESSYEQY,TRBJ2-7,TRBV4-1
ASSPFQGYDNEKLF,TRBJ1-4,TRBV7-8
ASSLSSYNEQF,TRBJ2-1,TRBV7-9
ASSHGTEDTQY,TRBJ2-3,TRBV3-1
ASSAFGGRANEQF,TRBJ2-1,TRBV6-6
ASSSTGDGETQY,TRBJ2-5,TRBV7-2
ASSQGPRGSYEQY,TRBJ2-7,TRBV4-3
ASGLPRPGYEQY,TRBJ2-7,TRBV7-2
SAKPATNEKLF,TRBJ1-4,TRBV20-1
ASSRSGQGEKLF,TRBJ1-4,TRBV5-1
ASSPVGGPTDTQY,TRBJ2-3,TRBV7-8
AWSVTGISTDTQY,TRBJ2-3,TRBV30
ASSPGQGSSYEQY,TRBJ2-7,TRBV27
ASSNITPVRGHDTEAF,TRBJ1-1,TRBV21-1
ASSQDYGKELTYEQY,TRBJ2-7,TRBV4-1
ASSQESLAGGTVLPYEQY,TRBJ2-7,TRBV3-1
SAQVISTDTQY,TRBJ2-3,TRBV29-1
SARDGGRGFYNEQF,TRBJ2-1,TRBV20-1
ASSLDGGGGLSSYEQY,TRBJ2-7,TRBV7-2
ASSLEGAGFLETQY,TRBJ2-5,TRBV5-1
ASSPHRLTGDTEAF,TRBJ1-1,TRBV6-2/TRBV6-3
ASSYGGHQPQH,TRBJ1-5,TRBV6-5
ASSHTSGRANEQF,TRBJ2-1,TRBV19
ASSYFGRIEAF,TRBJ1-1,TRBV6-2/TRBV6-3
SARGMRHHEGETQY,TRBJ2-5,TRBV20-1
AISEVYQVGQF,TRBJ2-1,TRBV10-3
ASSLEQQETQY,TRBJ2-5,TRBV7-9
ASSFSRGGDTQY,TRBJ2-3,TRBV6-5
ASSPGTSGRLETQY,TRBJ2-5,TRBV7-9
ASRGQGDGYT,TRBJ1-2,TRBV12-3/TRBV12-4
ASSLRGGHNEQF,TRBJ2-1,TRBV7-2
ASSLAGANTGELF,TRBJ2-2,TRBV7-2
ASSQEGGETQY,TRBJ2-5,TRBV3-1
ASSLGSGRSNEQF,TRBJ2-1,TRBV5-1
ASSAGTPQETQY,TRBJ2-5,TRBV9
SAPPVNSGNTIY,TRBJ1-3,TRBV20-1
SGDSVYEQY,TRBJ2-7,TRBV20-1
ASSVGPESSYNEQF,TRBJ2-1,TRBV9
ASSFQPGQGNYGYT,TRBJ1-2,TRBV5-1
ASSQTGTGASWANVLT,TRBJ2-6,TRBV11-2
ASVQGQINTEAF,TRBJ1-1,TRBV19
ASKAAGASGREDTQY,TRBJ2-3,TRBV12-3/TRBV12-4
ASSWTSGRPHNEQF,TRBJ2-1,TRBV2
ASSQDPDNEQF,TRBJ2-1,TRBV4-1
ASSLVVEQY,TRBJ2-7,TRBV7-2
ASRSDRGRGYT,TRBJ1-2,TRBV6-1
ASSMGTGGSTDTQY,TRBJ2-3,TRBV6-6
SALRSGGATDTQY,TRBJ2-3,TRBV29-1
ASSLAWTSGNYNEQF,TRBJ2-1,TRBV5-5
ASSQYQGTEAF,TRBJ1-1,TRBV4-1
ASSSRDADTQY,TRBJ2-3,TRBV7-8